These T cell receptor beta chains were read from a single sample in a study of cytomegalovirus exposure and HLA in healthy donors. TCRdb's table, derived via immunoSEQ multiplex PCR, lists solely in-frame clones and lacks some. The data contain around 78,000 clones, around 81% of them singletons. The sample comprised PBMCs. These receptor sequences come from a male donor in good health and CMV-seronegative. Both conserved end residues are trimmed from each CDR3. The order of the fields is V gene, J gene, clone size, CDR3 protein. Size values are once, few and many counts, or a class for expanded clones, and some rows have none.

v_gene: TRBV6-5; j_gene: TRBJ1-5; abundance: -; CDR3aa: ASSYSGTGDQPQH
v_gene: TRBV5-5; j_gene: TRBJ1-1; abundance: once; CDR3aa: ASSLSGQMNTEAF
v_gene: TRBV5-1; j_gene: TRBJ1-1; abundance: few; CDR3aa: ASSGQGGEAF
v_gene: TRBV18; j_gene: TRBJ2-1; abundance: -; CDR3aa: ASSPGTGDNEQF
v_gene: TRBV28; j_gene: TRBJ2-7; abundance: -; CDR3aa: ASSFRLSWGEASYEQY
v_gene: TRBV6-6; j_gene: TRBJ1-2; abundance: -; CDR3aa: ASSYTIGTGPT
v_gene: TRBV18; j_gene: TRBJ2-3; abundance: -; CDR3aa: ASSPRGDTQY
v_gene: TRBV6-5; j_gene: TRBJ1-6; abundance: -; CDR3aa: ASSSAMTGGVH
v_gene: TRBV10-3; j_gene: TRBJ1-6; abundance: -; CDR3aa: AIRSRDRVDSPLH
v_gene: TRBV2; j_gene: TRBJ2-7; abundance: -; CDR3aa: ASSRQGREQY
v_gene: TRBV28; j_gene: TRBJ1-1; abundance: once; CDR3aa: ASSLYPGGAF
v_gene: TRBV7-2; j_gene: TRBJ1-2; abundance: -; CDR3aa: ASSPDRGIGYT
v_gene: TRBV7-9; j_gene: TRBJ2-7; abundance: -; CDR3aa: ASSRGAGTPADEQY
v_gene: TRBV5-6; j_gene: TRBJ2-1; abundance: -; CDR3aa: ASRPDRGRLYNEQF
v_gene: TRBV12-5; j_gene: TRBJ2-3; abundance: -; CDR3aa: ASAGVDTDTQY
v_gene: TRBV11-1; j_gene: TRBJ2-5; abundance: -; CDR3aa: ASSLSTGGAETQY
v_gene: TRBV27; j_gene: TRBJ1-2; abundance: -; CDR3aa: ASSPTGTGNYGYP
v_gene: TRBV6-6; j_gene: TRBJ2-7; abundance: -; CDR3aa: ASRQYRQGDSYEQY
v_gene: TRBV19; j_gene: TRBJ1-2; abundance: -; CDR3aa: ASSIVGRTGGYT
v_gene: TRBV19; j_gene: TRBJ1-2; abundance: once; CDR3aa: ASSVTGGNYGYT
v_gene: TRBV7-9; j_gene: TRBJ2-5; abundance: -; CDR3aa: ASAIPGVQETQY
v_gene: TRBV18; j_gene: TRBJ2-7; abundance: -; CDR3aa: ASFSDRGAYEQY